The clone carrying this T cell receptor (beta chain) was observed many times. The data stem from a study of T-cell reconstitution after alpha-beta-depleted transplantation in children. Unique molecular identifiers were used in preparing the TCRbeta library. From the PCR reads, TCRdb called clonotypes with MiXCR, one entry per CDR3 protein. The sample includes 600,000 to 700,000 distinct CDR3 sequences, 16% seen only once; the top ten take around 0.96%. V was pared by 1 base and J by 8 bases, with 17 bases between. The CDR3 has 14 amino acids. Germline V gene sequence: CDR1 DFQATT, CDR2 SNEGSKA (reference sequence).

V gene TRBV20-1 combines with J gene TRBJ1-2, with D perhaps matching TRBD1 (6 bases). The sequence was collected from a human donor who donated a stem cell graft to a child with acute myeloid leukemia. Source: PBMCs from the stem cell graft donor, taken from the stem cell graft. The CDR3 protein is CSARAQTGAGGYTF. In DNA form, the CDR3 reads TGCAGTGCTAGAGCCCAGACAGGCGCTGGAGGCTACACCTTC.